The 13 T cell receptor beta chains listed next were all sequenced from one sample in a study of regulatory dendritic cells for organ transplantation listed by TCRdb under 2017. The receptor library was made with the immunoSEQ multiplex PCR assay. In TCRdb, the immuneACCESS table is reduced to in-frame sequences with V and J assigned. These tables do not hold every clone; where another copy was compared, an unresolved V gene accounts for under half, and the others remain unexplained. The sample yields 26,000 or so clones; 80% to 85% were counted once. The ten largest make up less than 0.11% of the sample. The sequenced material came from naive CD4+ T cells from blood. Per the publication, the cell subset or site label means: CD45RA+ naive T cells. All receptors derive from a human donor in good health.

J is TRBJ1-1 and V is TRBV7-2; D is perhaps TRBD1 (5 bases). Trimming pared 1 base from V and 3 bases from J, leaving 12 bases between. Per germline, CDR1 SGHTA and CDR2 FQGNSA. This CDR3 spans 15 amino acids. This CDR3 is CASSLEAGIDTEAFF. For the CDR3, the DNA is TGTGCCAGCAGCTTAGAGGCAGGGATAGACACTGAAGCTTTCTTT. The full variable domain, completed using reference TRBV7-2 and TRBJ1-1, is GAGVSQSPSNKVTEKGKDVELRCDPISGHTALYWYRQSLGQGLEFLIYFQGNSAPDKSGLPSDRFSAERTGGSVSTLTIQRTQQEDSAVYLCASSLEAGIDTEAFFGQGTRLTVV.

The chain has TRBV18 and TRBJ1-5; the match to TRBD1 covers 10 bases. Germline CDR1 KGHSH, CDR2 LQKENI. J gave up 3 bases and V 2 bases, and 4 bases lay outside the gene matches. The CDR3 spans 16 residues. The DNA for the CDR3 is TGTGCCAGCTCACCAAGGACAGGGGGTAACAATCAGCCCCAGCATTTT. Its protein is CASSPRTGGNNQPQHF.

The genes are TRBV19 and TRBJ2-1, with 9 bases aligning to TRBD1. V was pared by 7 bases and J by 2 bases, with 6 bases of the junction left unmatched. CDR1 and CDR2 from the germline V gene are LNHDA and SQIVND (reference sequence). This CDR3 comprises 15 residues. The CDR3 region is CASMDGTGTYNEQFF. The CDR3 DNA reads TGTGCCAGTATGGACGGGACAGGGACCTACAATGAGCAGTTCTTC. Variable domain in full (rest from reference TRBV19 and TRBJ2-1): DGGITQSPKYLFRKEGQNVTLSCEQNLNHDAMYWYRQDPGQGLRLIYYSQIVNDFQKGDIAEGYSVSREKKESFPLTVTSAQKNPTAFYLCASMDGTGTYNEQFFGPGTRLTVL.

The CDR3 nucleotides read TGTGCCAGCAGCTTAGCGCGGGCTAGCGGAGAGACCCAGTACTTC. Encoded protein: CASSLARASGETQYF. The gene calls are TRBV7-2 and TRBJ2-5, with 7 bases aligning to TRBD2. V shed 0 bases and J 4 bases; nucleotides not matched to a gene: 5. The germline V gene encodes CDR1 SGHTA and CDR2 FQGNSA. This CDR3 is built from 15 residues.

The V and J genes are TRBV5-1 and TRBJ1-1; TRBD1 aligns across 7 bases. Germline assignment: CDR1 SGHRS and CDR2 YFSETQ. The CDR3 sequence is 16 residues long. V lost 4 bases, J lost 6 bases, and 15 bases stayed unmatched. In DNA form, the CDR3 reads TGCGCCAGCAGCCAAGGGGACAGTCTGGGGATTGCTGAAGCTTTCTTT. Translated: CASSQGDSLGIAEAFF.

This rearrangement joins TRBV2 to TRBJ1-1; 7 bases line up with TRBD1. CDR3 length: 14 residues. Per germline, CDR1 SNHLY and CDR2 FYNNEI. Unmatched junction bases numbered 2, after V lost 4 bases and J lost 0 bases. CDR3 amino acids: CASSVTGVNTEAFF. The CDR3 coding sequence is TGTGCCAGCAGTGTAACAGGGGTGAACACTGAAGCTTTCTTT.

CDR3 protein: CASSSPRTGTGGNTIYF. DNA of the CDR3: TGTGCCAGCTCATCGCCCAGGACCGGTACGGGGGGAAACACCATATATTTT. V is TRBV18 and J is TRBJ1-3; D is uncertain. Trimming removed 5 bases from V and 4 bases from J, with 21 bases in between. The CDR3 has 17 residues. Germline V CDR1 and CDR2: KGHSH, LQKENI.

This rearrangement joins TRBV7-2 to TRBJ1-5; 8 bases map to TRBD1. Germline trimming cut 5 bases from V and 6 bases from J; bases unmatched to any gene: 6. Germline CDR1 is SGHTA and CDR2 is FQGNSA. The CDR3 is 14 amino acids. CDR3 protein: CASSPTTGAQPQHF. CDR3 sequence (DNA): TGTGCCAGCAGCCCCACGACAGGGGCTCAGCCCCAGCATTTT.

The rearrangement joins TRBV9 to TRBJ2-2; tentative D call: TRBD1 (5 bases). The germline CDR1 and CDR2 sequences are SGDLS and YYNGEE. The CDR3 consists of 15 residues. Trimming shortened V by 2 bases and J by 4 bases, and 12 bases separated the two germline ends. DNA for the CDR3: TGTGCCAGCAGCGTGCAGGGAAGGATCACCGGGGAGCTGTTTTTT. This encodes CASSVQGRITGELFF.

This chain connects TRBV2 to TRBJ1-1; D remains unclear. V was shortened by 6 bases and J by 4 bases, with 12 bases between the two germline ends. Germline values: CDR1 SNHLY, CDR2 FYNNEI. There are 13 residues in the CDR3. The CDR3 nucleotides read TGTGCCAGCAGCCCGGGTGGGTTCACTGAAGCTTTCTTT. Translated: CASSPGGFTEAFF.

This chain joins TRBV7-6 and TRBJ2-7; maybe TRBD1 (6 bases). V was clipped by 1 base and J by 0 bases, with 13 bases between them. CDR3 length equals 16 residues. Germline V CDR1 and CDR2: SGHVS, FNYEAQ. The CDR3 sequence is CASSLGEGDLSYEQYF. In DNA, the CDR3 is TGTGCCAGCAGCTTAGGCGAGGGGGACCTCTCCTACGAGCAGTACTTC.

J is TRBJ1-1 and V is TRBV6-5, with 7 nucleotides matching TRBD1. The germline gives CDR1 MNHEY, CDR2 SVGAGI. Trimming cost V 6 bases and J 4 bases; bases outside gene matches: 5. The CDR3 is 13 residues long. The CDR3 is CASRNTGVTEAFF. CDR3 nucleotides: TGTGCCAGCAGAAACACAGGGGTCACTGAAGCTTTCTTT.

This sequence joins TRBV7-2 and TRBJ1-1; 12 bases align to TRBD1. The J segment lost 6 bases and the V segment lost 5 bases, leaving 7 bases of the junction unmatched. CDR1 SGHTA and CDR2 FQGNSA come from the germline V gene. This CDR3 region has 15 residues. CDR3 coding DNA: TGTGCCAGCAGCCGGACGGGACAGGGGGCCTCTGAAGCTTTCTTT. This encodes CASSRTGQGASEAFF.